This record covers a single TCR beta chain. This sample was included in a study of blood T cell repertoires in COVID-19. Study context: Nucleic acid was either cDNA or gDNA, and it came from T cells, B-cell-depleted T cells, or PBMCs.

Those who participated ranged in age from about 18 to 89 years and resided in 20 to 30 US areas. Donors were grouped by their self-reported clinical history. Those designated as exposed participants met a COVID-19 case within 2 weeks before study entry. Some clones are missing from TCRdb's copy, which holds only in-frame ones; the method was immunoSEQ multiplex PCR. This table holds hundreds of thousands of clones, over 80% found once. Material for sequencing was PBMCs or T cells enriched from blood (not recorded which). The receptor was isolated from a man aged 45-60 years who had been exposed to COVID-19.

CDR3 DNA sequence: TGTGCCATCAGTGAGTTTGGGGAGCAGGCTTTCTTT. Protein sequence: CAISEFGEQAFF. The J gene is TRBJ1-1, the V gene TRBV10-3, with unresolved D. V lost 1 base and J 11 bases, leaving 11 bases between the germline ends. The germline CDR1 and CDR2 sequences are ENHRY and SYGVKD. The length of the CDR3 is 12 residues.